The entry below gives a single T cell receptor beta chain sequence along with its context. Germline is not matched at one junction end, which may reflect a read error. The sample comes from a study of molecular identifiers for immune sequencing clone quantification. The CDR3 contains 13 residues. The CD8+CD4-CCR7+CD45RA+ phenotype defined the sorted naive CD8 T cells. Listed TCR primers, together with previously described methods, were used for the bulk TCR libraries. Each CDR3 protein is one row after TCRdb ran MiXCR on the PCR reads. The sample includes more than 550,000 distinct CDR3 sequences, around 25% of them seen just once.

Sequencing was carried out using naive CD8+ T cells from blood, with Jurkat cell RNA spiked in. Subset indicated: FACS-sorted CD8+CD4-CCR7+CD45RA+ naive T cells. The TCR sequence derives from a human donor in good health. Some libraries in this study had Jurkat cell RNA spiked in. The chain carries TRBV12-3 or TRBV12-4 and TRBJ2-3; perhaps TRBD2 as D (5 bases). The CDR3 loop is CASSPGITDTQCF. CDR3 bases: TGTGCCAGCAGCCCGGGGATCACAGATACGCAGTGTTTT.